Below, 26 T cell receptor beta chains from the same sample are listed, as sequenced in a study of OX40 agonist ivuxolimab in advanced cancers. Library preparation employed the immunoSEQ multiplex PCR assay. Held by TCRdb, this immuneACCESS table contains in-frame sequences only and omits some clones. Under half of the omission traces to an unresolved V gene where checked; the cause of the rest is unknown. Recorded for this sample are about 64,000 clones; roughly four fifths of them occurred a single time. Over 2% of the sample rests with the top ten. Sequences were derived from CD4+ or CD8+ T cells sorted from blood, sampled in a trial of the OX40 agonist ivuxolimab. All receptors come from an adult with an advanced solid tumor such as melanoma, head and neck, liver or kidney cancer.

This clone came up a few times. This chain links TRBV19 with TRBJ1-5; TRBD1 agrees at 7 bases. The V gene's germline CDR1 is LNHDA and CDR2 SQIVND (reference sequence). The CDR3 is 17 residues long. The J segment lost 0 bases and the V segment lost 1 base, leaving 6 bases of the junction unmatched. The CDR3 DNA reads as TGTGCCAGTAGTATAGGGGGAAGGGGGCTTAGCAATCAGCCCCAGCATTTT. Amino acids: CASSIGGRGLSNQPQHF.

For the CDR3, the DNA is TGTGCCATCTCACGGGAGTCGAACACCGGGGAGCTGTTTTTT. Translating it yields CAISRESNTGELFF. This chain connects TRBV10-3 to TRBJ2-2; tentative D call: TRBD2 (6 bases). Deletions cut 8 bases from V and 0 bases from J, with 10 bases between. CDR3 length: 14 residues. The germline V gene encodes CDR1 ENHRY and CDR2 SYGVKD.

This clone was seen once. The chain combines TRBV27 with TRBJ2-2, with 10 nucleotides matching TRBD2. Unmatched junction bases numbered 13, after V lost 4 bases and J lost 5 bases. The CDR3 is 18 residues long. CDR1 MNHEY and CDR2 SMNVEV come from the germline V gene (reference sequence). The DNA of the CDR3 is TGTGCCAGCAGTTCCCCCCCGACGGGACTAGCGTTTACCGGGGAGCTGTTTTTT. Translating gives CASSSPPTGLAFTGELFF.

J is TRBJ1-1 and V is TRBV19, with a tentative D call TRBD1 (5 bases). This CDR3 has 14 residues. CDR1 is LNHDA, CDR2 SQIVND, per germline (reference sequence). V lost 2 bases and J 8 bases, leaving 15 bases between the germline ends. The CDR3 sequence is CASSIKYGGREAFF. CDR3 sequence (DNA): TGTGCCAGTAGTATAAAATACGGGGGTCGCGAAGCTTTCTTT.

The CDR3 DNA is TGTGCCAGCAGCCAGGGACTAGCGGGATTCACAGATACGCAGTATTTT. It encodes CASSQGLAGFTDTQYF. The V and J genes are TRBV4-2 and TRBJ2-3; 13 nucleotides align to TRBD2. Looked up from germline, CDR1 is LGHNA and CDR2 is YNFKEQ. The V and J ends lost 3 bases and 2 bases, in that order; junction bases with no gene match: 2. The CDR3 totals 16 residues.

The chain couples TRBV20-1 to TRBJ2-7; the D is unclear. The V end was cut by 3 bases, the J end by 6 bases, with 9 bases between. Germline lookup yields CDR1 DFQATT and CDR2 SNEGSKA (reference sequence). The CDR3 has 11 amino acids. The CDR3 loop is CSASKQPEQYF. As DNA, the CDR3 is TGCAGTGCTAGTAAACAGCCCGAGCAGTACTTC.

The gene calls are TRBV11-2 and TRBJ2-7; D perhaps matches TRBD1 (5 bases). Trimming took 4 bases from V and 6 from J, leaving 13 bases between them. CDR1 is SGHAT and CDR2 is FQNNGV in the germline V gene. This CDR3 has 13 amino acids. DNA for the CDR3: TGTGCCAGCAGCTCGACAGTTCTCGGCGAGCAGTACTTC. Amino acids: CASSSTVLGEQYF.

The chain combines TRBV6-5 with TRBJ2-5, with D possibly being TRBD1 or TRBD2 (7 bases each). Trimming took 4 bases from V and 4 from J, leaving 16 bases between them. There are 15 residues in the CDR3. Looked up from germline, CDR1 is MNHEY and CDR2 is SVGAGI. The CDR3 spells CASSLQGQRGETQYF. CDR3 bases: TGTGCCAGCAGTTTACAGGGACAGCGGGGAGAGACCCAGTACTTC.

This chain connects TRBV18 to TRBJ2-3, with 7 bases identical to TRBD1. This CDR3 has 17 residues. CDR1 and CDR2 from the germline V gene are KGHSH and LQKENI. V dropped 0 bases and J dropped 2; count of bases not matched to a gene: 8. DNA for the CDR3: TGTGCCAGCTCACCACCGATTCGGGACAGAGACACAGATACGCAGTATTTT. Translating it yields CASSPPIRDRDTDTQYF.

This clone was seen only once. Written as DNA, the CDR3 is TGTGCCAGCAGCTTACTACTAGCGGGAGTTAAAAGGAATGAGCAGTTCTTC. Translating it yields CASSLLLAGVKRNEQFF. V gene TRBV11-1 combines with J gene TRBJ2-1, with TRBD2 identical over 11 bases. V shed 2 bases and J 7 bases; nucleotides not matched to a gene: 10. CDR1 and CDR2 (germline): SGHAT, FQDESV (reference sequence). The CDR3 runs to 17 residues.

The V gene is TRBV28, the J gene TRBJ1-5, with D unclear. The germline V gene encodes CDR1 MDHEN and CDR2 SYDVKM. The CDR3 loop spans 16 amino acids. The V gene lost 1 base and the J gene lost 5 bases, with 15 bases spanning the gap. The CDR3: CASSLSEMVIDQPQHF. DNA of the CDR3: TGTGCCAGCAGTTTATCTGAGATGGTGATTGATCAGCCCCAGCATTTT.

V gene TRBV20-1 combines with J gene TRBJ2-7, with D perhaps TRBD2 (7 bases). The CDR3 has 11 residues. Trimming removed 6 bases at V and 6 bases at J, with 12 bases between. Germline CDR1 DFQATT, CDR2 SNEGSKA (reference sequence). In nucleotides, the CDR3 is TGCAGTGCCAAGGGAGGGGGCGAGCAGTACTTC. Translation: CSAKGGGEQYF.

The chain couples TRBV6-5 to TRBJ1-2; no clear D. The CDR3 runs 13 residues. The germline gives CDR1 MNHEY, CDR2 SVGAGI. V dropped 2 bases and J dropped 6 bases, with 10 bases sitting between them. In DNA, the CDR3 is TGTGCCAGCAGTTACGTGCGGCTGGATGGCTACACCTTC. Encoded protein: CASSYVRLDGYTF.

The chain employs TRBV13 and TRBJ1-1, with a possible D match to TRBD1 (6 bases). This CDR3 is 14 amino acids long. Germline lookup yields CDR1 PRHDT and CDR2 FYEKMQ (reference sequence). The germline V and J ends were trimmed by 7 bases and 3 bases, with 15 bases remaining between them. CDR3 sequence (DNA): TGTGCCAGCAAGGGTAGGGGGTGGGACACTGAAGCTTTCTTT. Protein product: CASKGRGWDTEAFF.

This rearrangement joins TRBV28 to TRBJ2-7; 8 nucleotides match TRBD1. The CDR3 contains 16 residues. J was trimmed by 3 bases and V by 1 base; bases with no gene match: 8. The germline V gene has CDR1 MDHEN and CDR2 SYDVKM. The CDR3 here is CASSLYRWTGNYEQYF. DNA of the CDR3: TGTGCCAGCAGTTTATACCGCTGGACAGGGAACTACGAGCAGTACTTC.

The CDR3 DNA follows: TGTGCCAGCAGTCTCACAGGCCGCTACGAGCAGTACTTC. Translation gives CASSLTGRYEQYF. V gene TRBV5-6 combines with J gene TRBJ2-7, with D perhaps TRBD1 (5 bases). Looked up from germline, CDR1 is SGHDT and CDR2 is YYEEEE. V was clipped by 5 bases and J by 3 bases, with 12 bases between them. CDR3 length equals 13 residues.

The CDR3 DNA reads TGCGCCAGCAGCTTGGGGCGGACAGGGCCGGGTGAAAAACTGTTTTTT. It encodes CASSLGRTGPGEKLFF. The chain employs TRBV5-1 and TRBJ1-4, with 8 bases lining up with TRBD1. Losses at the gene ends were 0 bases for V and 7 bases for J; bases not matched to a gene: 8. CDR1 and CDR2 (germline): SGHRS, YFSETQ. This CDR3 has 16 amino acids.

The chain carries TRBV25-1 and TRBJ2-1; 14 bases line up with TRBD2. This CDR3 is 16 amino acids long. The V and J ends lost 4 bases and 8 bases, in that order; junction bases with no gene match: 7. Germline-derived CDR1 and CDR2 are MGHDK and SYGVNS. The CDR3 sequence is CASSGGLAGVKYEQFF. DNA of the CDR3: TGTGCCAGCAGTGGGGGACTAGCGGGAGTAAAATATGAGCAGTTCTTC.

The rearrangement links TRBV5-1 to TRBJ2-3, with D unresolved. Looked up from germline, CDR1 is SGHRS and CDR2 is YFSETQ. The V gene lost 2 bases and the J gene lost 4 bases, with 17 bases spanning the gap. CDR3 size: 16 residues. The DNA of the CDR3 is TGCGCCAGCAGCTTTCGGAGAAGACCCCTCCCAGATACGCAGTATTTT. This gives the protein CASSFRRRPLPDTQYF.

The CDR3 is CASSSQGSQPQHF. DNA of the CDR3: TGTGCCAGCAGCTCACAGGGGTCTCAGCCCCAGCATTTT. V gene TRBV7-9 combines with J gene TRBJ1-5, with 7 bases matching TRBD1. CDR1 is SEHNR and CDR2 is FQNEAQ in the germline V gene (reference sequence). The CDR3 is made up of 13 amino acids. The V segment lost 4 bases and the J segment 6 bases; nucleotides outside the gene matches: 3.

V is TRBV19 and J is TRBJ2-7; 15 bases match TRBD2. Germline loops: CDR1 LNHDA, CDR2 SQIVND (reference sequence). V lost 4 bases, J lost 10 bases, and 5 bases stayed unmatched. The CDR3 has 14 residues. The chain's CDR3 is CASSTGLAGGDQYF. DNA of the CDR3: TGTGCCAGTAGTACGGGACTAGCGGGGGGCGATCAGTACTTC.

CDR3 residues: CASRRGGSYTF. The CDR3 bases are TGTGCCAGCAGAAGAGGGGGTAGCTACACCTTC. This rearrangement joins TRBV28 to TRBJ1-2, with D possibly being TRBD1 (6 bases). Per the germline V gene, CDR1 is MDHEN and CDR2 is SYDVKM. CDR3 size: 11 residues. Deletions cut 6 bases from V and 9 bases from J, with 11 bases between.

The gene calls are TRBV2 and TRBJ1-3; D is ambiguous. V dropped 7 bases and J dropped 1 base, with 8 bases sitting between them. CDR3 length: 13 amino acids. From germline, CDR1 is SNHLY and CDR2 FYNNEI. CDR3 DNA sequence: TGTGCCAGCATGGCCTCTTCTGGAAACACCATATATTTT. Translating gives CASMASSGNTIYF. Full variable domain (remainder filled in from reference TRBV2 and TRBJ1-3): EPEVTQTPSHQVTQMGQEVILRCVPISNHLYFYWYRQILGQKVEFLVSFYNNEISEKSEIFDDQFSVERPDGSNFTLKIRSTKLEDSAMYFCASMASSGNTIYFGEGSWLTVV.

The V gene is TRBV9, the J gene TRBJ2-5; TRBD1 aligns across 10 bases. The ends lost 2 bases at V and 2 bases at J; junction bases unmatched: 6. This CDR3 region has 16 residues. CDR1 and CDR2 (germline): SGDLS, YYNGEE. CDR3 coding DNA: TGTGCCAGCAGCGTTAGGGGGACAGGGGTTCAAGAGACCCAGTACTTC. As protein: CASSVRGTGVQETQYF.

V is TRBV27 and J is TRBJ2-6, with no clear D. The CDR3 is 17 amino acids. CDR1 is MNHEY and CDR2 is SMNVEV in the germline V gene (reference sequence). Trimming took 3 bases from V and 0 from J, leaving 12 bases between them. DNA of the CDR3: TGTGCCAGCAGTTTCAGGCAGGCCCCCTCTGGGGCCAACGTCCTGACTTTC. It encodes CASSFRQAPSGANVLTF.

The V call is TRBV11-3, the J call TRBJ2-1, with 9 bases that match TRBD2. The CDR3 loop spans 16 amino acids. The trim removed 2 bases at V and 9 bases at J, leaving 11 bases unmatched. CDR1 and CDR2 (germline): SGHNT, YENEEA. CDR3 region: CASSLSELAGEGEQFF. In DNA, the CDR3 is TGTGCCAGCAGCTTATCGGAACTAGCGGGCGAGGGTGAGCAGTTCTTC.